This TCR beta chain was recovered during a study of blood T cell repertoires in COVID-19. As for the study in general: Acute-phase and convalescent COVID-19 samples originated in the United States, Italy and Spain. From T cells, B-cell-depleted T cells, or PBMCs came the material, which was cDNA or gDNA.

CDR3 length: 13 amino acids. V was pared by 5 bases and J by 15 bases, with 5 bases of the junction left unmatched. CDR1 is SGHTA, CDR2 FQGNSA, per germline. Clones were sequenced by immunoSEQ multiplex PCR, and TCRdb holds only the in-frame ones, with some missing. The table records just over 150,000 clones, roughly 85% of them present only once. This TCR was recovered from a human donor with acute or convalescent COVID-19. The donor label of this sample is uncertain. The chain combines TRBV7-2 with TRBJ2-1, with TRBD2 matching 15 bases. The sequenced sample consisted of peripheral blood. CDR3 DNA: TGTGCCAGCAGCCCGGGACTAGCGGGGGGTCCGTTCTTC. Translated, it gives CASSPGLAGGPFF.